This T cell receptor (beta chain) originates from a study of cytomegalovirus exposure and HLA in healthy donors. Study-wide results and limits: Reports indicate that TCR beta sequences accurately predicted the HLA-A and HLA-B alleles of most subjects.

This clone was observed a handful of times. The target antigen is unknown. Germline-derived CDR1 and CDR2 are LNHDA and SQIVND (reference sequence). The V end was cut by 0 bases, the J end by 4 bases, with 12 bases between. This CDR3 has 16 residues. PCR involved 60 Vbeta and 13 Jbeta primers. Only in-frame clones appear in the TCRdb table, and some are missing; sequencing was by immunoSEQ multiplex PCR. This sample has nearly 100,000 clones, with approximately 76% found just once. The specimen sequenced was PBMCs. The chain employs TRBV19 and TRBJ2-2; D unclear. The TCR sequence derives from a woman in her sixties or seventies in good health and CMV-seropositive. CDR3 coding DNA: TGTGCCAGTAGTATAGATCGAGCGCGTTTCACCGGGGAGCTGTTTTTT. This sequence encodes CASSIDRARFTGELFF.